The source of this T cell receptor (beta chain) is a study of vaccination and CD4 T cells after COVID-19. Across the study: A median of approximately 100 days (range 35 to 161) separated diagnosis from post-COVID sampling.

Study findings and constraints: Of the reactive clones in convalescent patients, a median about 90% showed up only post-vaccination. Convalescent patients displayed spike mono-reactivity in 304 of 307 vaccine-specific clones. SARS-CoV-2-reactive clonotypes showed a nonsignificant median rise from roughly 21 to 40.

The assay that was used to sequence DNA from cultured CD4+ T cells was the Oncomine TCR Beta short-read assay. TCRdb reprocessed the PCR reads via MiXCR and lists one record per CDR3 protein. The data hold about 23,000 distinct CDR3 sequences, with under 65% observed a single time. Comments on this clonotype: Its cognate antigen is unknown.

The treatment was: 10-day PBMC culture with coronavirus spike peptide pools or control peptides (ViraFEST assay). CDR1 is MNHEY, CDR2 SVGEGT, per germline. The CDR3 sequence is 14 residues long. V was trimmed by 10 bases and J by 2 bases, leaving 17 bases between them. The J gene is TRBJ1-2, the V gene TRBV6-2 or TRBV6-3; D unclear. The clonotype comes from a human donor who had recovered from COVID-19. The sequencing sample was made of CD4+ T cells from blood, cultured in vitro. In DNA, the CDR3 is TGTGCCACATCCCGGTCATTGGGGAACTATGGCTACACCTTC. It encodes CATSRSLGNYGYTF.